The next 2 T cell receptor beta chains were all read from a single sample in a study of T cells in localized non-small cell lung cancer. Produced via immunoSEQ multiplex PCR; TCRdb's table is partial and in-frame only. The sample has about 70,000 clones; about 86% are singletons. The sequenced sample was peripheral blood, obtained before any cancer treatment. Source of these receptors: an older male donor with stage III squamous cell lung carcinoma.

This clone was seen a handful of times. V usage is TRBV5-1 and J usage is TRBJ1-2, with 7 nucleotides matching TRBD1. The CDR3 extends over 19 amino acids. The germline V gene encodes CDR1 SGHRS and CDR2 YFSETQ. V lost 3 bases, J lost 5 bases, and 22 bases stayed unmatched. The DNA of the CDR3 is TGCGCCAGCAGCTCCCCGAAGAGGGGACAGTCGACACCTTCTTATGGCTACACCTTC. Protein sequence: CASSSPKRGQSTPSYGYTF.

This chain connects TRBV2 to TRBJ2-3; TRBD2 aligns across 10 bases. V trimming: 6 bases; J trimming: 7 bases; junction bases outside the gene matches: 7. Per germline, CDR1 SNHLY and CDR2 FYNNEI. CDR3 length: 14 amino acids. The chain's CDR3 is CASRGAGGPHTQYF. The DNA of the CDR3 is TGTGCCAGCAGGGGAGCGGGGGGGCCGCATACGCAGTATTTT.